The 17 T cell receptor beta chains reported below all come from one sample, sequenced in a study of blood T cell repertoires in COVID-19 (dated by TCRdb to about 2020). The library was built by means of the immunoSEQ multiplex PCR assay. Drawn from immuneACCESS, this table holds only the in-frame rearrangements with V and J called that TCRdb kept. Clones are partly lost; checked studies trace under half to an unresolved V gene and leave the rest unexplained. This sample gives roughly 220,000 clones in total; approximately 80% of them show up just once. The ten top clones hold just under 20% of the sample. The source material was peripheral blood. The receptors here all came from a man aged 30-40 years with active or convalescent COVID-19.

The chain employs TRBV7-2 and TRBJ1-6, with TRBD1 as a possible D gene (6 bases). Per the germline V gene, CDR1 is SGHTA and CDR2 is FQGNSA. This CDR3 contains 15 residues. With 2 bases removed from V and 6 bases from J, the gap between germline ends came to 11 bases. CDR3 in DNA: TGTGCCAGCAGCTTACAACCGGACAGTAATTCACCCCTCCACTTT. It codes for CASSLQPDSNSPLHF. The full variable domain, its missing parts supplied by reference TRBV7-2 and TRBJ1-6, is GAGVSQSPSNKVTEKGKDVELRCDPISGHTALYWYRQSLGQGLEFLIYFQGNSAPDKSGLPSDRFSAERTGGSVSTLTIQRTQQEDSAVYLCASSLQPDSNSPLHFGNGTRLTVT.

The chain links TRBV5-8 to TRBJ1-6; D remains unclear. Germline V CDR1 and CDR2: SGHTS, YDEGEE. CDR3 size: 12 residues. V lost 1 base and J lost 9, with 5 bases in between. CDR3 sequence: CASSLTGSPLHF. The CDR3 DNA reads TGTGCCAGCAGCTTGACGGGTTCACCCCTCCACTTT.

This chain links TRBV6-6 with TRBJ2-5; the D gene is possibly TRBD1 (6 bases). V lost 6 bases and J 5 bases, leaving 16 bases between the germline ends. Germline loops: CDR1 MNHNY, CDR2 SVGAGI (reference sequence). There are 14 residues in the CDR3. The CDR3 sequence is CASRDRLTAETQYF. In DNA form, the CDR3 reads TGTGCCAGCAGGGACAGACTCACGGCGGAGACCCAGTACTTC.

This chain links TRBV28 with TRBJ1-1, with D hard to call. V was pared by 1 base and J by 7 bases, with 4 bases between. The CDR3 totals 11 residues. Germline V gives CDR1 MDHEN, CDR2 SYDVKM. The CDR3 coding sequence is TGTGCCAGCAGTTTATCATTTGAAGCTTTCTTT. Translated, it gives CASSLSFEAFF. Together with reference TRBV28 and TRBJ1-1, the CDR3 gives the full variable domain: DVKVTQSSRYLVKRTGEKVFLECVQDMDHENMFWYRQDPGLGLRLIYFSYDVKMKEKGDIPEGYSVSREKKERFSLILESASTNQTSMYLCASSLSFEAFFGQGTRLTVV.

The rearrangement joins TRBV30 to TRBJ2-3; D possibly corresponds to TRBD2 (5 bases). This CDR3 spans 13 amino acids. V dropped 0 bases and J dropped 6 bases, with 10 bases sitting between them. Looked up from germline, CDR1 is GTSNPN and CDR2 is SVGIG (reference sequence). DNA of the CDR3: TGTGCCTGGAGTGTGAGGGTAAGGGATACGCAGTATTTT. Its translation is CAWSVRVRDTQYF. The whole variable domain, remainder taken from reference TRBV30 and TRBJ2-3, is SQTIHQWPATLVQPVGSPLSLECTVEGTSNPNLYWYRQAAGRGLQLLFYSVGIGQISSEVPQNLSASRPQDRQFILSSKKLLLSDSGFYLCAWSVRVRDTQYFGPGTRLTVL.

The chain combines TRBV9 with TRBJ1-6; 7 bases are a match to TRBD1. Trimming removed 3 bases from V and 10 bases from J; junction bases left unmatched: 10. The germline CDR1 and CDR2 sequences are SGDLS and YYNGEE. The CDR3 is made up of 15 amino acids. CDR3 sequence reads: CASSAHTGESSPLHF. The CDR3 DNA is TGTGCCAGCAGCGCCCATACAGGGGAATCCTCACCCCTCCACTTT.

The genes are TRBV13 and TRBJ1-5; a weak D match, TRBD1 (6 bases). Trimming took 3 bases from V and 8 from J, leaving 8 bases between them. This CDR3 has 12 residues. CDR1 and CDR2 from the germline V gene are PRHDT and FYEKMQ (reference sequence). Here the CDR3 DNA reads TGTGCCAGCAGCTTTAACAGGGAGCCCCAGCATTTT. This gives the protein CASSFNREPQHF.

This clone was seen a single time. The chain carries TRBV10-2 and TRBJ1-6; 7 bases agree with TRBD1. The ends lost 5 bases at V and 5 bases at J; junction bases unmatched: 6. Per the germline V gene, CDR1 is WSHSY and CDR2 is SAAADI. The CDR3 runs to 15 residues. This CDR3 is CASSRTGQNNSPLHF. CDR3 DNA sequence: TGCGCCAGCAGTAGAACGGGACAGAATAATTCACCCCTCCACTTT.

The chain joins TRBV30 to TRBJ1-2; D call uncertain. V was pared by 1 base and J by 2 bases, with 17 bases between. CDR3 length: 16 amino acids. CDR1 GTSNPN and CDR2 SVGIG come from the germline V gene (reference sequence). The CDR3, as DNA: TGTGCCTGGAGTGAGGCGGGAGTTGGGTACAACTATGGCTACACCTTC. Translation: CAWSEAGVGYNYGYTF.

This rearrangement joins TRBV4-1 to TRBJ2-7; 7 bases are a match to TRBD1. The CDR3 sequence is 15 residues long. With 0 bases clipped from V and 6 bases from J, the junction kept 8 bases outside the gene matches. In germline, CDR1 is MGHRA, CDR2 YSYEKL. The CDR3 reads CASSQDHETGREQYF. The CDR3 coding sequence is TGCGCCAGCAGCCAAGATCATGAGACAGGGCGCGAGCAGTACTTC.

This clone was seen a single time. This sequence joins TRBV28 and TRBJ2-3; 12 bases match TRBD2. Germline lookup yields CDR1 MDHEN and CDR2 SYDVKM. With 6 bases clipped from V and 1 base from J, the junction kept 14 bases outside the gene matches. CDR3 length: 19 amino acids. Written as DNA, the CDR3 is TGTGCCAGCAGCGGACTAGCGGGATCGATAAGTACTCGCACAGATACGCAGTATTTT. Protein sequence: CASSGLAGSISTRTDTQYF. The full variable domain, its missing parts supplied by reference TRBV28 and TRBJ2-3, is DVKVTQSSRYLVKRTGEKVFLECVQDMDHENMFWYRQDPGLGLRLIYFSYDVKMKEKGDIPEGYSVSREKKERFSLILESASTNQTSMYLCASSGLAGSISTRTDTQYFGPGTRLTVL.

The V call is TRBV11-2, the J call TRBJ1-5; TRBD1 aligns across 8 bases. Losses at the gene ends were 5 bases for V and 7 bases for J; bases not matched to a gene: 7. From germline, CDR1 is SGHAT and CDR2 FQNNGV. This CDR3 spans 14 amino acids. The CDR3 reads CASSRDRIEQPQHF. The CDR3 bases are TGTGCCAGCAGCCGGGACAGGATCGAGCAGCCCCAGCATTTT. Complete variable domain (other parts from reference TRBV11-2 and TRBJ1-5): EAGVAQSPRYKIIEKRQSVAFWCNPISGHATLYWYQQILGQGPKLLIQFQNNGVVDDSQLPKDRFSAERLKGVDSTLKIQPAKLEDSAVYLCASSRDRIEQPQHFGDGTRLSIL.

The chain joins TRBV6-5 to TRBJ1-2; perhaps TRBD1 as D (6 bases). Germline CDR1 reads MNHEY; CDR2 reads SVGAGI. This CDR3 is built from 13 residues. CDR3 nucleotide sequence: TGTGTCACACAAAGGGGGAATGACTATGGCTACACCTTC. Protein sequence: CVTQRGNDYGYTF.

The rearrangement uses TRBV3-1 (or the pseudogene TRBV3-2) and TRBJ2-3; 10 bases map to TRBD2. CDR3 size: 16 residues. Losses at the gene ends were 0 bases for V and 2 bases for J; bases not matched to a gene: 2. Per the germline V gene, CDR1 is LGHDT and CDR2 is YNNKEL (reference sequence). The CDR3 DNA follows: TGTGCCAGCAGCCAAGAGGGACTAGCGAACACAGATACGCAGTATTTT. Encoded protein: CASSQEGLANTDTQYF.

This chain connects TRBV11-2 to TRBJ1-1, with 8 bases aligning to TRBD1. The CDR3 contains 15 residues. V shed 5 bases and J 10 bases; nucleotides not matched to a gene: 15. In germline, CDR1 is SGHAT, CDR2 FQNNGV. The CDR3: CASSEGTGGIWGAFF. The CDR3, as DNA: TGTGCCAGCAGCGAAGGGACAGGAGGTATTTGGGGAGCTTTCTTT.

This sequence joins TRBV18 and TRBJ2-3; 9 nucleotides match TRBD1. Germline lookup yields CDR1 KGHSH and CDR2 LQKENI. Trimming removed 4 bases from V and 1 base from J; junction bases left unmatched: 9. The CDR3 runs to 17 residues. The CDR3, as DNA: TGTGCCAGCTCACACTCTACAGGGGGCGAGGGCACAGATACGCAGTATTTT. It yields the protein CASSHSTGGEGTDTQYF.

The J gene is TRBJ2-3, the V gene TRBV19; the D gene is possibly TRBD2 (5 bases). Between the trimmed V and J ends, which lost 3 bases and 0 bases, there was a span of 10 bases. Germline lookup yields CDR1 LNHDA and CDR2 SQIVND (reference sequence). This CDR3 comprises 15 residues. In DNA form, the CDR3 reads TGTGCCAGTAGTATCCCCGGGATCAGCACAGATACGCAGTATTTT. It specifies CASSIPGISTDTQYF.